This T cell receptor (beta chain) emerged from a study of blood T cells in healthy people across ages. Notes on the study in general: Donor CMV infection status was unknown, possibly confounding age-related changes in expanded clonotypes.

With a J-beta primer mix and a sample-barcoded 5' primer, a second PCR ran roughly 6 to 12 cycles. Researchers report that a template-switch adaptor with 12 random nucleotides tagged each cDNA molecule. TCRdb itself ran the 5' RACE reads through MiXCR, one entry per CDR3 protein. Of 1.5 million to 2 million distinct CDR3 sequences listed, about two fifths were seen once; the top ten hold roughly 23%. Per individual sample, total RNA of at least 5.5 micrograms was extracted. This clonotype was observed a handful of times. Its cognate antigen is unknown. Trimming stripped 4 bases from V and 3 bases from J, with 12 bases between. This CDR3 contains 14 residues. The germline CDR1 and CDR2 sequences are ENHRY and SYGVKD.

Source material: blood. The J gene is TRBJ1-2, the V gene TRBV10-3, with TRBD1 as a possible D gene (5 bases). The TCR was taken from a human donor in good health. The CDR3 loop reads CAISAGRPDYGYTF. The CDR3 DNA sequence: TGTGCCATCAGTGCGGGACGGCCAGACTATGGCTACACCTTC.